A selection of T cell receptor beta chains follows, all from one sample in a study of blood T cell repertoires in COVID-19. Clones were sequenced by immunoSEQ multiplex PCR, and TCRdb holds only the in-frame ones, with some missing. The table lists 160,000 or so clones, around 80% of them singletons, with over 12% in the top ten. Material: PBMCs or T cells enriched from blood (not recorded which). The receptors originated from a man in his fifties or sixties who had recovered from COVID-19. Both conserved end residues are part of each CDR3. The D gene is left open where the match is weak. Some rows have no size entry. The others give once, few or many, or a class for an expanded clone.

CDR3	DNA	V	J	size	D
CASSEVAVTEAFF	TGTGCCAGCAGTGAAGTGGCAGTAACTGAAGCTTTCTTT	TRBV6-1	TRBJ1-1	-	-
CASSYSGTGASEAFF	TGTGCCAGCAGTTACTCTGGGACAGGGGCCTCTGAAGCTTTCTTT	TRBV6-5	TRBJ1-1	many	TRBD1
CASRRQGLGGNTIYF	TGTGCCAGCAGGAGACAGGGGCTAGGTGGAAACACCATATATTTT	TRBV6-5	TRBJ1-3	-	TRBD1
CASSLNRGRTEAFF	TGTGCCAGCAGTCTTAACAGGGGTCGTACTGAAGCTTTCTTT	TRBV7-8	TRBJ1-1	few	TRBD1
CASSGTVSGANVLTF	TGCGCCAGCAGTGGTACAGTCTCTGGGGCCAACGTCCTGACTTTC	TRBV10-1	TRBJ2-6	-	-
CASSTPRDRGDIQYF	TGTGCCAGTAGTACCCCCCGGGACAGGGGCGACATTCAGTACTTC	TRBV19	TRBJ2-4	-	TRBD1
CARRMIGQTQYF	TGTGCCAGGCGCATGATTGGGCAGACCCAGTACTTC	TRBV27	TRBJ2-5	-	-
CASSLEPGGSKNQPQHF	TGCGCCAGCAGCTTGGAACCAGGGGGTTCTAAAAATCAGCCCCAGCATTTT	TRBV5-1	TRBJ1-5	-	TRBD1
CASSTSGVTSTEAFF	TGTGCCAGCAGTACATCAGGGGTGACGAGCACTGAAGCTTTCTTT	TRBV27	TRBJ1-1	once	-
CASSGDYYGYTF	TGTGCCAGCAGCGGCGATTACTATGGCTACACCTTC	TRBV9	TRBJ1-2	-	-
CASHPAGNTEAFF	TGCGCCAGCCACCCCGCGGGGAACACTGAAGCTTTCTTT	TRBV5-1	TRBJ1-1	-	-
CASSQLDRGNTGELFF	TGCGCCAGCAGCCAACTTGACAGGGGGAATACCGGGGAGCTGTTTTTT	TRBV4-1	TRBJ2-2	once	TRBD1
CASSSWPGFTYEQYF	TGTGCCAGCAGCTCCTGGCCGGGTTTCACGTACGAGCAGTACTTC	TRBV9	TRBJ2-7	-	-
CASSLGTGPYNEQFF	TGTGCCAGCAGCCTCGGGACAGGGCCCTACAATGAGCAGTTCTTC	TRBV28	TRBJ2-1	once	TRBD1
CASSPAPDRAEQYF	TGTGCCAGCAGCCCGGCCCCTGACAGGGCCGAGCAGTACTTC	TRBV7-8	TRBJ2-7	-	TRBD1
CASSQIGGTGEKNSNQPQHF	TGTGCCAGCAGCCAGATCGGGGGGACAGGGGAGAAGAATAGCAATCAGCCCCAGCATTTT	TRBV14	TRBJ1-5	-	TRBD1
CATSTYGDRDQPQHF	TGTGCCACCAGCACGTATGGGGACAGGGATCAGCCCCAGCATTTT	TRBV15	TRBJ1-5	-	TRBD1
CASSFAGTSNEQFF	TGCGCCAGCAGCTTCGCCGGGACTAGCAATGAGCAGTTCTTC	TRBV5-1	TRBJ2-1	-	TRBD2
CASSPYSGNTIYF	TGTGCCAGCAGCCCCTACTCTGGAAACACCATATATTTT	TRBV7-9	TRBJ1-3	-	-
CASSEGGNSEAFF	TGTGCCAGCAGTGAAGGCGGGAACAGTGAAGCTTTCTTT	TRBV25-1	TRBJ1-1	-	-
CAIRAGGSGGGETQYF	TGTGCCATCAGAGCGGGTGGTAGCGGGGGCGGTGAGACCCAGTACTTC	TRBV10-3	TRBJ2-5	few	TRBD2
CASSKTRDRGIYEQYF	TGTGCCAGCAGCAAGACCCGGGACAGGGGAATCTACGAGCAGTACTTC	TRBV5-5	TRBJ2-7	-	TRBD1
CASTSKAGVYNEQFF	TGTGCCAGCACCTCTAAAGCGGGGGTATACAATGAGCAGTTCTTC	TRBV14	TRBJ2-1	medium-sized	TRBD2
CASSSSQGSSYEQYF	TGTGCCAGCAGCTCGAGCCAGGGGTCCTCCTACGAGCAGTACTTC	TRBV9	TRBJ2-7	-	-
CSVVGGQSSYGYTF	TGCAGCGTTGTAGGGGGACAGTCTAGTTATGGCTACACCTTC	TRBV29-1	TRBJ1-2	-	TRBD1
CASVPRDRGNTEAFF	TGTGCCAGCGTGCCGCGGGACAGGGGGAACACTGAAGCTTTCTTT	TRBV2	TRBJ1-1	-	TRBD1
CAISESAGKAFF	TGTGCCATCAGTGAGTCCGCAGGGAAGGCTTTCTTT	TRBV10-3	TRBJ1-1	-	-
CASSLTGVGGYTF	TGTGCCAGCAGCTTGACAGGGGTCGGTGGCTACACCTTC	TRBV7-9	TRBJ1-2	-	TRBD1
CASSLGQGRNEKLFF	TGTGCCAGCAGCTTGGGACAGGGTAGGAACGAAAAACTGTTTTTT	TRBV5-4	TRBJ1-4	few	TRBD1
CASSVGTSTIYGYTF	TGTGCCAGCAGCGTAGGGACTTCAACCATCTATGGCTACACCTTC	TRBV9	TRBJ1-2	-	-
CASSEPGMNTEAFF	TGTGCCAGCAGTGAACCCGGGATGAACACTGAAGCTTTCTTT	TRBV6-1	TRBJ1-1	-	-
CASSQVSGGLNEQFF	TGTGCCAGCAGCCAAGTCAGCGGGGGCTTGAATGAGCAGTTCTTC	TRBV4-2	TRBJ2-1	-	TRBD2
CASSLQVLDTQYF	TGTGCCAGCAGCTTGCAGGTGTTAGATACGCAGTATTTT	TRBV5-4	TRBJ2-3	-	-
CASSFGEMNTEAFF	TGTGCCAGCAGCTTCGGGGAGATGAACACTGAAGCTTTCTTT	TRBV12-1	TRBJ1-1	-	-
CASSLRENYGYTF	TGTGCCAGCAGTTTGCGGGAGAACTATGGCTACACCTTC	TRBV28	TRBJ1-2	-	-
CASSFVSGGPKETQYF	TGCGCCAGCAGCTTTGTCAGCGGGGGACCCAAAGAGACCCAGTACTTC	TRBV5-1	TRBJ2-5	-	TRBD2
CASSLGGGNQPQHF	TGTGCCAGCAGTCTGGGGGGAGGCAATCAGCCCCAGCATTTT	TRBV2	TRBJ1-5	-	-
CASTSRGYGYTF	TGTGCCAGCACCTCACGAGGCTATGGCTACACCTTC	TRBV7-2	TRBJ1-2	-	-
CASSLGTANTEAFF	TGTGCCAGCAGCCTAGGGACAGCTAACACTGAAGCTTTCTTT	TRBV3-1/TRBV3-2	TRBJ1-1	-	TRBD1
CASSQGGNYGYTF	TGTGCCAGCAGCCAAGGCGGGAACTATGGCTACACCTTC	TRBV5-6	TRBJ1-2	-	-
CASSQDRGLNYGYTF	TGTGCCAGCAGCCAAGACAGGGGGCTAAACTATGGCTACACCTTC	TRBV3-1/TRBV3-2	TRBJ1-2	-	TRBD1
CASRGAGSTNEKLFF	TGCGCCAGCAGGGGTGCGGGGTCAACTAATGAAAAACTGTTTTTT	TRBV5-1	TRBJ1-4	few	-